This T cell receptor beta chain was identified in a study of blood T cell repertoires in COVID-19. Germline V gene data show CDR1 as LGHDT and CDR2 as YNNKEL (reference sequence). V was clipped by 4 bases and J by 3 bases; unmatched bases: 4. This CDR3 region has 15 residues. The table came from immunoSEQ multiplex PCR; TCRdb's copy has only in-frame clones and leaves some out. In the table there are 250,000 to 350,000 clones, about 91% of which are singletons. The rearrangement joins TRBV3-1 (or the pseudogene TRBV3-2) to TRBJ1-1; 11 positions match TRBD1. Sequences were obtained from PBMCs or T cells enriched from blood (not recorded which). This TCR came from a young woman who had recovered from COVID-19. CDR3 loop: CASSPRDRGYTEAFF. CDR3 bases: TGTGCCAGCAGCCCAAGGGACAGGGGGTACACTGAAGCTTTCTTT.